This T cell receptor (beta chain) was obtained from a study of tumor-infiltrating lymphocytes in primary liver carcinoma. Study summary: The study reported T1-T3 N0M0 tumors spanning 4.2 to 10 cm. General study results and limits: The study used bulk unsorted samples and so did not compare CD4+ and CD8+ repertoires. Tumor region pairs shared more overlap than did tumor-adjacent and tumor-blood pairs.

CDR1 is SGHAT, CDR2 FQNNGV, per germline. The CDR3 loop spans 15 amino acids. Unsorted whole blood supplied the RNA, and germline DNA was extracted too. Worth noting for this clonotype: Its target is not known. The junction differs from germline at one of its ends, possibly a read error.

Using a constant-region primer together with ProtoScript II reverse transcriptase, TCR beta cDNA was made from about 500 ng of total RNA. For TCR beta, libraries were produced by three nested multiplex PCR rounds using slightly modified ARM-PCR. The first two PCR rounds used TRBV1-TRBV30 primers with a Cbeta primer, around 10 cycles each. TCRdb passed the multiplex PCR reads through MiXCR, listing each CDR3 protein once. The table has around 330,000 distinct CDR3 sequences, around three fifths seen once. The sequenced sample consisted of peripheral blood. V usage is TRBV11-2 and J usage is TRBJ1-1, with D hard to call. The sequence was obtained from a man between 40 and 49 years old with primary liver carcinoma and hepatitis B virus infection. CDR3 sequence reads: CASSLLALGPGEVSF. The CDR3 nucleotides read TGTGCCAGCAGCTTACTTGCCCTTGGACCCGGGGAAGTTTCCTTT.